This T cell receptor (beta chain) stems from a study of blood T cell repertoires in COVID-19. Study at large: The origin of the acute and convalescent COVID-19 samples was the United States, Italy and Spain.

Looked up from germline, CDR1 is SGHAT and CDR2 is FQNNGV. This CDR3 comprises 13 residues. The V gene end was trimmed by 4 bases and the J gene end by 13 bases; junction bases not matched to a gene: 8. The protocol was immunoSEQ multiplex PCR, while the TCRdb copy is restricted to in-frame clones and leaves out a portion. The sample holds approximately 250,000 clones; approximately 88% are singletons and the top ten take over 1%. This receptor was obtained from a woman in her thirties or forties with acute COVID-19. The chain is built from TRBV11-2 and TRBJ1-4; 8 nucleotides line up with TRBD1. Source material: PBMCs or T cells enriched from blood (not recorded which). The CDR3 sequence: CASSSDRDGRLFF. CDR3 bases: TGTGCCAGCAGCTCGGACAGGGACGGAAGACTGTTTTTT. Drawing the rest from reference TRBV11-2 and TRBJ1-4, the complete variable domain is EAGVAQSPRYKIIEKRQSVAFWCNPISGHATLYWYQQILGQGPKLLIQFQNNGVVDDSQLPKDRFSAERLKGVDSTLKIQPAKLEDSAVYLCASSSDRDGRLFFGSGTQLSVL.